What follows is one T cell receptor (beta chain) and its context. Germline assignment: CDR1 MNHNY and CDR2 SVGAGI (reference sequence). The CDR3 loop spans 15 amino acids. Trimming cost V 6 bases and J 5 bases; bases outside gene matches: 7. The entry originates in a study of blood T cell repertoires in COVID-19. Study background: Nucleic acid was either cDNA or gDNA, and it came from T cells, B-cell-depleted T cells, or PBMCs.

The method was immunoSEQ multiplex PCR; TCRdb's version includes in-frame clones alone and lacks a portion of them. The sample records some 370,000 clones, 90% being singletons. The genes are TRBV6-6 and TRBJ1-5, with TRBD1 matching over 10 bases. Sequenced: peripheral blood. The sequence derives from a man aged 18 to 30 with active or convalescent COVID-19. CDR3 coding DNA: TGTGCCAGCAGACAGAGGGACAGGGGTTATCAGCCCCAGCATTTT. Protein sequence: CASRQRDRGYQPQHF.